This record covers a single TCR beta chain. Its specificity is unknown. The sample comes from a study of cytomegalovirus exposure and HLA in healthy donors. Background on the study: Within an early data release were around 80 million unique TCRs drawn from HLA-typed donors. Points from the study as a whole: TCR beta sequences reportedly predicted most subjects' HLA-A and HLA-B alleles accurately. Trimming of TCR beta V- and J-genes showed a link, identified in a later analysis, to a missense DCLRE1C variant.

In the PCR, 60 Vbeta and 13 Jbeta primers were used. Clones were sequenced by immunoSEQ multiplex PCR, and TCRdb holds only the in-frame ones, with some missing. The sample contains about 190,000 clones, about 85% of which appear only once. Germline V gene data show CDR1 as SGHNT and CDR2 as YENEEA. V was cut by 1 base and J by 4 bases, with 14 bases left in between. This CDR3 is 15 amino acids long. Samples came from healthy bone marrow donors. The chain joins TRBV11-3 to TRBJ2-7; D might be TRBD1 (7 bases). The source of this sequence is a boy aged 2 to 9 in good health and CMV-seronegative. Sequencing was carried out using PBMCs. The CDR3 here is CASSLGGDRTYEQYF. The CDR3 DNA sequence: TGTGCCAGCAGCTTAGGGGGGGACAGAACGTACGAGCAGTACTTC.